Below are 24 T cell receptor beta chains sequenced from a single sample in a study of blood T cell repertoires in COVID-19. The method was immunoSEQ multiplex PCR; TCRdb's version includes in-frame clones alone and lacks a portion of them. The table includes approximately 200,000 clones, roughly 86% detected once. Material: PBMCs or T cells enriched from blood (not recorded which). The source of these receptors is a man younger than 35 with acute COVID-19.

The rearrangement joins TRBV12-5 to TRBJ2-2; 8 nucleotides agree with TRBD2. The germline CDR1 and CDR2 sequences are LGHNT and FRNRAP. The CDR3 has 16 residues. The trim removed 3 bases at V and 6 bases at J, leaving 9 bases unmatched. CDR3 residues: CASGLGEAGAAGELFF. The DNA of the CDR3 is TGTGCTAGTGGTTTAGGGGAAGCGGGAGCCGCCGGGGAGCTGTTTTTT.

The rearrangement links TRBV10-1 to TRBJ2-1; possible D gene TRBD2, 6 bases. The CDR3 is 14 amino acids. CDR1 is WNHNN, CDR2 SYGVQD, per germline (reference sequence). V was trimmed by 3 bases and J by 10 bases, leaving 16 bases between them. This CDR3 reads CASSDAGPAGEQFF. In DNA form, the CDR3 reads TGCGCCAGCAGTGACGCAGGGCCTGCGGGAGAGCAGTTCTTC.

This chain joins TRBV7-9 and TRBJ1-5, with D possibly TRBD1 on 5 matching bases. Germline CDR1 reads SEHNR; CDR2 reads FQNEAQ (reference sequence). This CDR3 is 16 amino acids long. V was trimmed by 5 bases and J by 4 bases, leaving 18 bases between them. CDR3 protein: CASSRGTGGVNQPQHF. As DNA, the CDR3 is TGTGCCAGCAGCCGGGGGACCGGGGGGGTGAATCAGCCCCAGCATTTT.

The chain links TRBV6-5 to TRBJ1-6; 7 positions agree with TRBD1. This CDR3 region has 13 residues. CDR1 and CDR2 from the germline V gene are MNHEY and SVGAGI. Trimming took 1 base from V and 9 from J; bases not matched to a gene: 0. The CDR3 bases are TGTGCCAGCAGTTACTACAGGGGTTCACCCCTCCACTTT. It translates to CASSYYRGSPLHF.

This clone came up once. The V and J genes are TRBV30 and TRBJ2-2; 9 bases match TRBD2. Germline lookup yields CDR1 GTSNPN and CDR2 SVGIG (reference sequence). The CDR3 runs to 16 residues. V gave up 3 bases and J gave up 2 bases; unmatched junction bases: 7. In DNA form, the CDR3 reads TGTGCCTGGAGCGGTATAGCGGGAGCAAACACCGGGGAGCTGTTTTTT. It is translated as CAWSGIAGANTGELFF.

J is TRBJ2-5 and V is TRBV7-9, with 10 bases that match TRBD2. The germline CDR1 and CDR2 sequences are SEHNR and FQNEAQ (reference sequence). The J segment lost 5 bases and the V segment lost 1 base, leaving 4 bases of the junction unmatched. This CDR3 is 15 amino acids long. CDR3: CASSLGTSGGETQYF. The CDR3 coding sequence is TGTGCCAGCAGCTTAGGGACTAGCGGAGGGGAGACCCAGTACTTC. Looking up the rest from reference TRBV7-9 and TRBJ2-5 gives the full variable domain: DTGVSQNPRHKITKRGQNVTFRCDPISEHNRLYWYRQTLGQGPEFLTYFQNEAQLEKSRLLSDRFSAERPKGSFSTLEIQRTEQGDSAMYLCASSLGTSGGETQYFGPGTRLLVL.

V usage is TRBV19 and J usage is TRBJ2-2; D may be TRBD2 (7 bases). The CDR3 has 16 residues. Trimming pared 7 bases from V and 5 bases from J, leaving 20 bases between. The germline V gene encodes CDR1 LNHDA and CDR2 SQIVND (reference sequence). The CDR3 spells CASNPGGGRWTGELFF. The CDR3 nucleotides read TGTGCCAGTAACCCGGGGGGCGGGAGATGGACCGGGGAGCTGTTTTTT. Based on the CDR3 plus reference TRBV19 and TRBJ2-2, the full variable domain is DGGITQSPKYLFRKEGQNVTLSCEQNLNHDAMYWYRQDPGQGLRLIYYSQIVNDFQKGDIAEGYSVSREKKESFPLTVTSAQKNPTAFYLCASNPGGGRWTGELFFGEGSRLTVL.

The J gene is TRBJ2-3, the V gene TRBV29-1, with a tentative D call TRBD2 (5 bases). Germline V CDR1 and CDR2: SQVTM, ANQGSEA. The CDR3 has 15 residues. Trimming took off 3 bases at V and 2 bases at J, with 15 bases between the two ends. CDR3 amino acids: CSVEGAVRSTDTQYF. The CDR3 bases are TGCAGCGTTGAGGGAGCAGTTAGATCCACAGATACGCAGTATTTT.

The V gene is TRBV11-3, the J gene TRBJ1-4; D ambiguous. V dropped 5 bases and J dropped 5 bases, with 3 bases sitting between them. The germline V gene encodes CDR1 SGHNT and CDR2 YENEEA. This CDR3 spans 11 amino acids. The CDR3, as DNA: TGTGCCAGCAGCCTGAATGAAAAACTGTTTTTT. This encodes CASSLNEKLFF.

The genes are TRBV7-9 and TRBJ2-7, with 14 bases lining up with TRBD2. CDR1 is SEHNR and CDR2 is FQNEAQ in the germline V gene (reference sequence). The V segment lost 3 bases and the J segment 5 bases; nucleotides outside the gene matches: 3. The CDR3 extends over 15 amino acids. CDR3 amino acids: CASSLGTSGSNEQYF. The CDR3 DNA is TGTGCCAGCAGCTTGGGGACTAGCGGGAGCAACGAGCAGTACTTC.

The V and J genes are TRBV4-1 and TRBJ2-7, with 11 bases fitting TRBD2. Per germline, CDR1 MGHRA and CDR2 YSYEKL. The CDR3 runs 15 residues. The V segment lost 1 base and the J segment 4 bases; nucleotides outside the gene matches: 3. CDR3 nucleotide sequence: TGCGCCAGCAGCCAAGCTAGCGGGAGGAGGTACGAGCAGTACTTC. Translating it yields CASSQASGRRYEQYF.

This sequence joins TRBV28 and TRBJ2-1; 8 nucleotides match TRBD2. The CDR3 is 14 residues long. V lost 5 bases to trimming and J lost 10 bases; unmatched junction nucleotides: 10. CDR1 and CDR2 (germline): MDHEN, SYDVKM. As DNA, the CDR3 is TGTGCCAGCAGTCTCCCAACGGGGGGGACCGAGCAGTTCTTC. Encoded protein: CASSLPTGGTEQFF.

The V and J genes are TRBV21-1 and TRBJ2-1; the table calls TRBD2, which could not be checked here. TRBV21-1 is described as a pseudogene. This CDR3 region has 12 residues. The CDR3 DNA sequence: TGTGCCAGCTCCGGCGGGGAGAATGAGCAGTTCTTC. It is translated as CASSGGENEQFF.

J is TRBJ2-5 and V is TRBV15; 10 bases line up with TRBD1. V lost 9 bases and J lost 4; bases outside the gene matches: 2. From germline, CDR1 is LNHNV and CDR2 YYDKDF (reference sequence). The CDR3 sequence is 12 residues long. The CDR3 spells CATGQGSETQYF. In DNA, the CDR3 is TGTGCCACGGGACAGGGGTCAGAGACCCAGTACTTC. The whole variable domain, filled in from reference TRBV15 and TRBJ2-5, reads DAMVIQNPRYQVTQFGKPVTLSCSQTLNHNVMYWYQQKSSQAPKLLFHYYDKDFNNEADTPDNFQSRRPNTSFCFLDIRSPGLGDTAMYLCATGQGSETQYFGPGTRLLVL.

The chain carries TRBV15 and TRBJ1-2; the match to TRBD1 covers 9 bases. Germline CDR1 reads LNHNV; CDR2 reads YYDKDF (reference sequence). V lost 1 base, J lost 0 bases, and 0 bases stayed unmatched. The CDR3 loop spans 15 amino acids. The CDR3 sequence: CATSRGDRANYGYTF. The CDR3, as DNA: TGTGCCACCAGCAGAGGGGACAGGGCTAACTATGGCTACACCTTC.

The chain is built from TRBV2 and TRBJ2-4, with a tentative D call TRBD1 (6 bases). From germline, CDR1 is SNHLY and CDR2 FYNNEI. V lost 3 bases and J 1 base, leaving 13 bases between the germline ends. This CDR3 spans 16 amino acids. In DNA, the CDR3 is TGTGCCAGCAGTGAGGTGGGGGCACGGGCCAAAAACATTCAGTACTTC. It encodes CASSEVGARAKNIQYF.

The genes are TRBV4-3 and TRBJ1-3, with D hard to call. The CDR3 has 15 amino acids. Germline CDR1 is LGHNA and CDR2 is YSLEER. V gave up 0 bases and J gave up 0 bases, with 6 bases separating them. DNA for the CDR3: TGCGCCAGCAGCCAAGACACATTCTCTGGAAACACCATATATTTT. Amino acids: CASSQDTFSGNTIYF.

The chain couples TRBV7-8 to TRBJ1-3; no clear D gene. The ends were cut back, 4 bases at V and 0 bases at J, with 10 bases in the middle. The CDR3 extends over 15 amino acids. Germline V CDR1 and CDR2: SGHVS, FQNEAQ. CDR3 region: CASSSFGSSGNTIYF. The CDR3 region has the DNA TGTGCCAGCAGCTCTTTTGGGAGCTCTGGAAACACCATATATTTT.

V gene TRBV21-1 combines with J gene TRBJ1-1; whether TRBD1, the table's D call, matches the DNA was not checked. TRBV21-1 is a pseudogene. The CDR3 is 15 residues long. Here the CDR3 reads CASSKSGTVNTEAFF. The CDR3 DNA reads TGTGCCAGCAGCAAGTCCGGGACAGTAAACACTGAAGCTTTCTTT.

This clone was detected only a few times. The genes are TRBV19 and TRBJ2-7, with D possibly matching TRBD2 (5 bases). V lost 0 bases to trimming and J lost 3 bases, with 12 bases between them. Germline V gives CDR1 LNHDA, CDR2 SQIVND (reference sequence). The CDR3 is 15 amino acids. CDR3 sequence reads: CASSIDLQADYEQYF. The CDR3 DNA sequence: TGTGCCAGTAGTATAGATCTTCAAGCGGACTACGAGCAGTACTTC.

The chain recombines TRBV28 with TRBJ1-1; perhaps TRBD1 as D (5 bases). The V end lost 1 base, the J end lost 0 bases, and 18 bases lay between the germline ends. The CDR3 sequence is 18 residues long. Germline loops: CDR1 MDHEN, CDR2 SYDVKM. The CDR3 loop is CASSLLIRVHSMNTEAFF. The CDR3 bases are TGTGCCAGCAGTTTATTGATCAGGGTTCATTCCATGAACACTGAAGCTTTCTTT.

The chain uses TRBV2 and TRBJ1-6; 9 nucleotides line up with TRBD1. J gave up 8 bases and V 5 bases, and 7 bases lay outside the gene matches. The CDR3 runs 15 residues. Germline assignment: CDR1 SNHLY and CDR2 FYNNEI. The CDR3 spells CASSPWDRADSPLHF. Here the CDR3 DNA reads TGTGCCAGCAGTCCTTGGGACAGGGCAGATTCACCCCTCCACTTT. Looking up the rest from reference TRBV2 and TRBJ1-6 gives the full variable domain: EPEVTQTPSHQVTQMGQEVILRCVPISNHLYFYWYRQILGQKVEFLVSFYNNEISEKSEIFDDQFSVERPDGSNFTLKIRSTKLEDSAMYFCASSPWDRADSPLHFGNGTRLTVT.

The chain's CDR3 is CASRIIGTERYEQYF. CDR3 in DNA: TGTGCCAGCAGAATTATTGGGACAGAACGGTACGAGCAGTACTTC. This rearrangement joins TRBV27 to TRBJ2-7, with 7 bases aligning to TRBD1. With V trimmed by 6 bases and J by 4 bases, 12 bases remained unmatched. Germline CDR1 reads MNHEY; CDR2 reads SMNVEV (reference sequence). CDR3 size: 15 residues.

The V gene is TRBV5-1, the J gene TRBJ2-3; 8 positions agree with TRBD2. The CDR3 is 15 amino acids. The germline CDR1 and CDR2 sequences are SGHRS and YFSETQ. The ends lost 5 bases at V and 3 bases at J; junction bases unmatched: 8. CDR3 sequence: CASRSSGSRTDTQYF. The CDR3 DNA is TGCGCCAGCAGATCAAGCGGGAGTAGAACAGATACGCAGTATTTT.